The clone carrying this TCR beta chain was detected once. The data belong to a study of PD-L1 blockade in urothelial cancer. Study-level information: Males with urothelial cancer arising in the bladder constituted most of the 29 patients. Median T cell yield per blood sample was more than 130,000 cells.

Locally advanced or metastatic urothelial carcinoma affected the patients. Clones were read by immunoSEQ multiplex PCR, and TCRdb kept only the in-frame ones, dropping some. Here the sample spans some 45,000 clones, around 89% being singletons. Germline V gives CDR1 LGHNA, CDR2 YSLEER. This CDR3 has 17 amino acids. The J segment lost 1 base and the V segment lost 3 bases, leaving 9 bases of the junction unmatched. This chain links TRBV4-3 with TRBJ2-1; TRBD2 agrees at 7 bases. The clonotype originates from an elderly man with urothelial cancer. The sample in question was PBMCs, obtained around atezolizumab (anti-PD-L1) treatment. The CDR3 nucleotides are TGCGCCAGCAGCCAGGAGCTACCGGGAGGATCCTACAATGAGCAGTTCTTC. It encodes CASSQELPGGSYNEQFF.